A selection of T cell receptor beta chains follows, all from one sample in a study of blood T cell repertoires in COVID-19. The assay was immunoSEQ multiplex PCR, and TCRdb's table has in-frame clones only and misses some. This sample has hundreds of thousands of clones; approximately 88% occur once, and the top ten carry 0.95% to 1.5%. The sequenced sample was peripheral blood. The receptors were sampled from a man between 40 and 49 years old with acute or convalescent COVID-19. The CDR3 runs from the conserved cysteine through the conserved F or W. D genes are given only for firm matches. Expanded clones get a size class; other rows say once, few or many, or leave the size out.

V gene	clone size	J gene	D gene	CDR3 protein	CDR3 DNA
TRBV6-2/TRBV6-3	.	TRBJ2-5	TRBD1	CASSYKKLLSDRGGTQYF	TGTGCCAGCAGTTACAAGAAACTACTATCGGACAGGGGGGGGACCCAGTACTTC
TRBV11-2	.	TRBJ1-1	.	CASSFQGNTEAFF	TGTGCCAGCAGCTTTCAGGGTAACACTGAAGCTTTCTTT
TRBV5-4	.	TRBJ2-7	TRBD2	CASSTRTSGSYEQYF	TGTGCCAGCAGCACCCGGACTAGCGGTTCCTACGAGCAGTACTTC
TRBV6-4	.	TRBJ1-2	TRBD1	CASSEMPGQDYGYTF	TGTGCCAGCAGTGAGATGCCGGGACAGGATTATGGCTACACCTTC
TRBV6-6	.	TRBJ2-1	.	CASSLLPTGPQDYNEQFF	TGTGCCAGCAGTCTCCTCCCCACAGGTCCGCAAGACTACAATGAGCAGTTCTTC
TRBV11-2	.	TRBJ1-4	TRBD1	CASSLGDRMGSEKLFF	TGTGCCAGCAGCTTGGGGGACAGGATGGGTTCTGAAAAACTGTTTTTT
TRBV19	.	TRBJ2-3	TRBD1	CASRRGGVDTQYF	TGTGCCAGTAGAAGAGGGGGCGTAGATACGCAGTATTTT
TRBV11-2	once	TRBJ2-1	.	CASSLDTSSPYNEQFF	TGTGCCAGCAGCTTAGACACTAGCTCCCCCTACAATGAGCAGTTCTTC
TRBV15	.	TRBJ1-5	.	CATSRDPYQPQHF	TGTGCCACCAGCAGAGATCCCTATCAGCCCCAGCATTTT
TRBV12-3/TRBV12-4	.	TRBJ1-2	.	CASTEVLGSYTF	TGTGCCAGCACCGAAGTTCTCGGGAGCTACACCTTC
TRBV28	.	TRBJ2-5	.	CASRGYPGGQETQYF	TGTGCCAGCAGAGGATACCCAGGGGGGCAAGAGACCCAGTACTTC
TRBV5-1	.	TRBJ2-5	.	CASSLQGQKETQYF	TGCGCCAGCAGCTTGCAAGGACAGAAAGAGACCCAGTACTTC
TRBV7-2	.	TRBJ2-7	.	CASSLDPGGTTYEQYF	TGTGCCAGCAGCTTAGACCCCGGGGGTACTACCTACGAGCAGTACTTC
TRBV18	.	TRBJ1-1	.	CASSPRTRTEAFF	TGTGCCAGCTCACCAAGGACTCGCACTGAAGCTTTCTTT
TRBV6-5	.	TRBJ2-7	.	CASSYARISYEQYF	TGTGCCAGCAGTTACGCGCGGATCTCATACGAGCAGTACTTC